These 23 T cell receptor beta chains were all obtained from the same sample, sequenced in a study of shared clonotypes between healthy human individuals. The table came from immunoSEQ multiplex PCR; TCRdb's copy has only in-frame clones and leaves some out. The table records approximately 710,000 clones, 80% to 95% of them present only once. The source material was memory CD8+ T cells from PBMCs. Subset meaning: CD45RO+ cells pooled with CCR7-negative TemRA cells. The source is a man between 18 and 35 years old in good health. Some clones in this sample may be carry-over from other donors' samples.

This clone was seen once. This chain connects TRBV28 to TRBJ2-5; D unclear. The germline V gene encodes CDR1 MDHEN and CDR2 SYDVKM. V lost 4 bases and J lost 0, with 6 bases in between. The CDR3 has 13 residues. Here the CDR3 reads CASSSGYQETQYF. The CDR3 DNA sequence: TGTGCCAGCAGTTCGGGCTACCAAGAGACCCAGTACTTC.

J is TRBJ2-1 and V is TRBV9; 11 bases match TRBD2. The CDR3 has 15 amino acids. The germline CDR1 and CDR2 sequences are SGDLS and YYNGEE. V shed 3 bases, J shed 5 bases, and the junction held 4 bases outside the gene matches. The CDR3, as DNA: TGTGCCAGCAGCGGACTAGCGGGGATAGACAATGAGCAGTTCTTC. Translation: CASSGLAGIDNEQFF.

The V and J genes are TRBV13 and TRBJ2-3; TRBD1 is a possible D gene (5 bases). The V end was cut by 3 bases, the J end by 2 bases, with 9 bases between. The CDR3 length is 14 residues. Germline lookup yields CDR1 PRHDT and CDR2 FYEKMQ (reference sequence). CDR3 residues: CASSFGRATDTQYF. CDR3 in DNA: TGTGCCAGCAGCTTTGGCAGGGCCACAGATACGCAGTATTTT. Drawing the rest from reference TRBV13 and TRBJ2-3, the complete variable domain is AAGVIQSPRHLIKEKRETATLKCYPIPRHDTVYWYQQGPGQDPQFLISFYEKMQSDKGSIPDRFSAQQFSDYHSELNMSSLELGDSALYFCASSFGRATDTQYFGPGTRLTVL.

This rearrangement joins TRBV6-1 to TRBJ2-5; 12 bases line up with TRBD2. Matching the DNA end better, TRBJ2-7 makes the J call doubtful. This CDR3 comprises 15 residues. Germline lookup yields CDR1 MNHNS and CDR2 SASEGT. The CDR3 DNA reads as TGTGCCAGCAGTGAACTAGCGGGAGGGGGCTACGAGCAGTACTTC. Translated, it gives CASSELAGGGYEQYF.

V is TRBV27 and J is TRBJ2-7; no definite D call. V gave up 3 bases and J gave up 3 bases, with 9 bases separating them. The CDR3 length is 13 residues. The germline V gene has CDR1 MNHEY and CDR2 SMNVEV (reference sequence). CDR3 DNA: TGTGCCAGCAGTTTCTACTCTGACTACGAGCAGTACTTC. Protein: CASSFYSDYEQYF.

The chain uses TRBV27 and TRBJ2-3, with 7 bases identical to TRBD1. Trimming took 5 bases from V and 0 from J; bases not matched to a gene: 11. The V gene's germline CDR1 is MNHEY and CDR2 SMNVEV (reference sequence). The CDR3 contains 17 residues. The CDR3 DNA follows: TGTGCCAGCAGTCCGATTTGGGGGACAGATAGCACAGATACGCAGTATTTT. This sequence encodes CASSPIWGTDSTDTQYF.

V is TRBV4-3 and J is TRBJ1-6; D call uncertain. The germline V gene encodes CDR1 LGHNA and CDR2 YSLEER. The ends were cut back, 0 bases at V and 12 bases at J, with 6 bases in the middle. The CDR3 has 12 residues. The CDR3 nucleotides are TGCGCCAGCAGCCAAGATAGAGGACCCCTCCACTTT. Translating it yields CASSQDRGPLHF.

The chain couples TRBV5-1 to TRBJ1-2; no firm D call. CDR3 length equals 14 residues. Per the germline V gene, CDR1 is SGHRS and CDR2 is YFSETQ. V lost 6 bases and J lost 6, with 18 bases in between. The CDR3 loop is CASTPRVGFDGYTF. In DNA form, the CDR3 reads TGCGCCAGCACCCCACGTGTGGGTTTTGATGGCTACACCTTC.

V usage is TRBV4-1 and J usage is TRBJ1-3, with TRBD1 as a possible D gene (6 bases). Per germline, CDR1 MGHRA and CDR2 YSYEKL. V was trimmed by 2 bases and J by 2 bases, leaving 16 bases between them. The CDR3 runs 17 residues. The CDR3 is CASSQTRGRQAGNTIYF. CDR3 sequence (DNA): TGCGCCAGCAGCCAAACCCGGGGAAGACAGGCTGGAAACACCATATATTTT.

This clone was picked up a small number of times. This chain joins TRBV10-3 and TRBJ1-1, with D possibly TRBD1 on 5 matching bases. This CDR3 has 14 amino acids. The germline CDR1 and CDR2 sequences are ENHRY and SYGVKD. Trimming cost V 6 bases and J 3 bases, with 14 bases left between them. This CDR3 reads CAISYGGRDTEAFF. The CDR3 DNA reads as TGTGCCATCAGCTACGGGGGGAGAGACACTGAAGCTTTCTTT.

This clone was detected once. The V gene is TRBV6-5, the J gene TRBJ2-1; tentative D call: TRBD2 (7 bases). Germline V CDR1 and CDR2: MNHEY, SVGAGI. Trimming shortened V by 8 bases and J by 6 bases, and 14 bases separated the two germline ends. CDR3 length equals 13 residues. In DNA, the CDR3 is TGTGCCAGCGGACCAGGGGAGGGCAATGAGCAGTTCTTC. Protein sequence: CASGPGEGNEQFF.

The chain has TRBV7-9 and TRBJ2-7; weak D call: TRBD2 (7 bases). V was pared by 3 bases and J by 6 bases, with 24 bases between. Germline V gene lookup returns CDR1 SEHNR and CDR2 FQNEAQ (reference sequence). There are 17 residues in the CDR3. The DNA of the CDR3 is TGTGCCAGCAGCTTTTGTCCTGCCTGGCGGGGGCATTGCGAGCAGTACTTC. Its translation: CASSFCPAWRGHCEQYF.

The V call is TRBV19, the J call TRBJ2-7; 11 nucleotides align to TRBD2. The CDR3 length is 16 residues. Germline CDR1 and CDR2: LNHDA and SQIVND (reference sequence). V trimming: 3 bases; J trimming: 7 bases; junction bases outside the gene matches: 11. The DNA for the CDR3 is TGTGCCAGTAGTATGACAATAGCGGGAGGGCTCTGGGAGCAGTACTTC. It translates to CASSMTIAGGLWEQYF.

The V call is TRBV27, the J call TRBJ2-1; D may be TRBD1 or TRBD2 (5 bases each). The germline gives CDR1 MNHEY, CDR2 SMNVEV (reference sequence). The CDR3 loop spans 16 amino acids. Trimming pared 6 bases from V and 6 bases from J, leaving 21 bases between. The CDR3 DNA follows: TGTGCCAGCAGAATTGTAGGGGCGGGCCCTATCAATGAGCAGTTCTTC. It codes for CASRIVGAGPINEQFF.

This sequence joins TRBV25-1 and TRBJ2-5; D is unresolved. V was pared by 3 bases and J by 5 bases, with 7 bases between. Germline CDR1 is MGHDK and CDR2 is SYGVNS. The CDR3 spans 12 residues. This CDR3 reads CASSDSRETQYF. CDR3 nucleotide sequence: TGTGCCAGCAGTGATTCCCGCGAGACCCAGTACTTC.

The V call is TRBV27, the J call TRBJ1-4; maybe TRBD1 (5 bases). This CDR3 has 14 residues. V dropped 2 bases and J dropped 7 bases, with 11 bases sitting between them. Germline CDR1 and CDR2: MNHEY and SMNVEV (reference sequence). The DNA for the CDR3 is TGTGCCAGCAGTTTAGTCCAGGGCGGTGAAAAACTGTTTTTT. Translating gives CASSLVQGGEKLFF.

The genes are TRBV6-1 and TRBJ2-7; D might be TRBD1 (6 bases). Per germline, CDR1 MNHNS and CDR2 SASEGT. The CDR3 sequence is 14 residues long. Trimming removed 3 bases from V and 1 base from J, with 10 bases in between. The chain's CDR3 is CASSENRVSYEQYF. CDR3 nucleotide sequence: TGTGCCAGCAGTGAGAACAGGGTTTCCTACGAGCAGTACTTC.

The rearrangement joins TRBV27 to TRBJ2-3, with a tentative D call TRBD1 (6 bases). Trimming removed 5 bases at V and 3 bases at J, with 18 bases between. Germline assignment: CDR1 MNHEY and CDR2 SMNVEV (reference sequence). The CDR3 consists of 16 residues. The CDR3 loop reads CASSPAYGTLTDTQYF. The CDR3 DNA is TGTGCCAGCAGTCCTGCCTACGGGACACTGACAGATACGCAGTATTTT.

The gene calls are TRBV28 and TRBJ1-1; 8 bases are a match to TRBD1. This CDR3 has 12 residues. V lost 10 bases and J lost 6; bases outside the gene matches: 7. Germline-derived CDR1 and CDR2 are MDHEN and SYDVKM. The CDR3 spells CATYRGMAEAFF. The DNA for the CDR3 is TGTGCCACATACAGGGGGATGGCTGAAGCTTTCTTT.

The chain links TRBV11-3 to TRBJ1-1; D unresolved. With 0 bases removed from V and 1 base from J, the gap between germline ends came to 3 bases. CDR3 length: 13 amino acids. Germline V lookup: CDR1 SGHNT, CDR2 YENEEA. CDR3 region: CASSLEANTEAFF. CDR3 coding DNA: TGTGCCAGCAGCTTAGAAGCGAACACTGAAGCTTTCTTT. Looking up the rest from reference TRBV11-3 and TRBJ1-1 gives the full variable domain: EAGVVQSPRYKIIEKKQPVAFWCNPISGHNTLYWYLQNLGQGPELLIRYENEEAVDDSQLPKDRFSAERLKGVDSTLKIQPAELGDSAVYLCASSLEANTEAFFGQGTRLTVV.

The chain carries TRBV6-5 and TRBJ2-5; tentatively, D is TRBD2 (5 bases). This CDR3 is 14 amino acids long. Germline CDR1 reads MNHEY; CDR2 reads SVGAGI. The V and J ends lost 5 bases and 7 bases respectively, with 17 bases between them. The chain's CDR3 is CASSPARGVVTQYF. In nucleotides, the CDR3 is TGTGCCAGCAGTCCCGCCCGGGGTGTGGTGACCCAGTACTTC.

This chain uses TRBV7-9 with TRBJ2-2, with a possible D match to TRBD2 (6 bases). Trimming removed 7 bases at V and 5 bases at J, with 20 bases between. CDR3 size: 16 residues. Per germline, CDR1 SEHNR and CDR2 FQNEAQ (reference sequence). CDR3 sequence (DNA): TGTGCCAGCACCTACCCTCGGGGGAGAGGGACCGGGGAGCTGTTTTTT. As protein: CASTYPRGRGTGELFF. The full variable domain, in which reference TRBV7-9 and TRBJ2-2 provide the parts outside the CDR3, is DTGVSQNPRHKITKRGQNVTFRCDPISEHNRLYWYRQTLGQGPEFLTYFQNEAQLEKSRLLSDRFSAERPKGSFSTLEIQRTEQGDSAMYLCASTYPRGRGTGELFFGEGSRLTVL.

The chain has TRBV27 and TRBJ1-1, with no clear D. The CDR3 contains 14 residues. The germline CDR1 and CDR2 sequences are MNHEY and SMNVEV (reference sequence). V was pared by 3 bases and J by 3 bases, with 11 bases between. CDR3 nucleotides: TGTGCCAGCAGTTTTACCCCGATCCACACTGAAGCTTTCTTT. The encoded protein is CASSFTPIHTEAFF.